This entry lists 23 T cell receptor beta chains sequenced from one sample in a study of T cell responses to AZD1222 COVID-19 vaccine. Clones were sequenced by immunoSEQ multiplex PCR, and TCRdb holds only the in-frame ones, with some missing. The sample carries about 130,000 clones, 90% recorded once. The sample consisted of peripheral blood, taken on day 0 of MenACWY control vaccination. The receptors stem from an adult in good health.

CDR3 sequence reads: CASSEFGTQYF. In DNA form, the CDR3 reads TGTGCCAGCAGTGAGTTCGGGACCCAGTACTTC. This chain connects TRBV25-1 to TRBJ2-5; no clear D gene. This CDR3 is 11 amino acids long. In germline, CDR1 is MGHDK, CDR2 SYGVNS. V lost 3 bases, J lost 7 bases, and 6 bases lay in between.

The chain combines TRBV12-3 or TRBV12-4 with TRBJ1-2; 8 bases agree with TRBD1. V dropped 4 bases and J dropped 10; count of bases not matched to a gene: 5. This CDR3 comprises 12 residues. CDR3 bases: TGTGCCAGCAGTTACGGACAGGGCGTCTACACCTTC. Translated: CASSYGQGVYTF.

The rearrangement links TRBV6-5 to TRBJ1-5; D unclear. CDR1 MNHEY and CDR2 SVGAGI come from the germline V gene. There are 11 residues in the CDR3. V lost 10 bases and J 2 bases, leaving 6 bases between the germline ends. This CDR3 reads CATLGNQPQHF. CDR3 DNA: TGTGCCACCTTGGGCAATCAGCCCCAGCATTTT.

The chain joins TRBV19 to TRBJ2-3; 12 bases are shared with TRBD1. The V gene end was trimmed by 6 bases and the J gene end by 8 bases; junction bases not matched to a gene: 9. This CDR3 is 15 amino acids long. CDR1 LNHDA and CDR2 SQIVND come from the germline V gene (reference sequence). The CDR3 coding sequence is TGTGCCAGTAGCCACCGGGACAGGGGGCACGGTACGCAGTATTTT. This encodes CASSHRDRGHGTQYF.

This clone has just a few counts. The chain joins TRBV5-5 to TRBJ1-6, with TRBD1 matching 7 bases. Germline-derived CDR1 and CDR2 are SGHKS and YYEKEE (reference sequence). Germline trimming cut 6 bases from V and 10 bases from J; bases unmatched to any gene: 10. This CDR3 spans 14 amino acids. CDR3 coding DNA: TGTGCCAGCATGCAGGGACAGTCAAACTCACCCCTCCACTTT. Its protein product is CASMQGQSNSPLHF.

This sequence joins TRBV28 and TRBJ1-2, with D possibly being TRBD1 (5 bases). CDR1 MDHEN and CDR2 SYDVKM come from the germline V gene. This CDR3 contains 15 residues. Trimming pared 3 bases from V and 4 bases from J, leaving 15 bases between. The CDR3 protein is CASSFRRGFFYGYTF. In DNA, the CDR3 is TGTGCCAGCAGTTTTAGAAGGGGTTTCTTCTATGGCTACACCTTC.

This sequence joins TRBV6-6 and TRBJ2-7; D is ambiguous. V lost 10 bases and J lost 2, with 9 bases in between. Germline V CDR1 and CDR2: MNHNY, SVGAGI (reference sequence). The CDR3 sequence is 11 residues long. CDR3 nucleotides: TGTGCCACCAAAGGGCCCTACGAGCAGTACTTC. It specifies CATKGPYEQYF.

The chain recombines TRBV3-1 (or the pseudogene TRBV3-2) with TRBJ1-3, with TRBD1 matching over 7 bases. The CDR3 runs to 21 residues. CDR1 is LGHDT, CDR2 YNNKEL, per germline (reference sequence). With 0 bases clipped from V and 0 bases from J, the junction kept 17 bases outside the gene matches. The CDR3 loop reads CASSQEGGGDSLHYSGNTIYF. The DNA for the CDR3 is TGTGCCAGCAGCCAAGAAGGAGGGGGGGACAGTCTCCATTACTCTGGAAACACCATATATTTT.

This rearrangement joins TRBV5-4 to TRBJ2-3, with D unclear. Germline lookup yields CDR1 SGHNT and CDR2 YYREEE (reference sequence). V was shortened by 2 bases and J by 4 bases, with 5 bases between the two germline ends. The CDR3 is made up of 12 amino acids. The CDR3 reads CASSFDSDTQYF. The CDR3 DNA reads TGTGCCAGCAGCTTCGACTCAGATACGCAGTATTTT.

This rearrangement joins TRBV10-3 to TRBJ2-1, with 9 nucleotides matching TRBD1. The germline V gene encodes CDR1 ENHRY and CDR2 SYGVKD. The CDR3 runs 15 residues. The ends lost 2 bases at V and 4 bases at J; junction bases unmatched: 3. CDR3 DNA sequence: TGTGCCATCAGTGAGGCGGACAGGGGATACAATGAGCAGTTCTTC. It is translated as CAISEADRGYNEQFF.

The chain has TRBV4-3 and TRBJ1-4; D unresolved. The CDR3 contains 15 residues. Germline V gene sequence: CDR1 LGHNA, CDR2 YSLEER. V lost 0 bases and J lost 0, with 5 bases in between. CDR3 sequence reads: CASSQDRTTNEKLFF. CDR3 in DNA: TGCGCCAGCAGCCAAGATCGAACAACTAATGAAAAACTGTTTTTT.

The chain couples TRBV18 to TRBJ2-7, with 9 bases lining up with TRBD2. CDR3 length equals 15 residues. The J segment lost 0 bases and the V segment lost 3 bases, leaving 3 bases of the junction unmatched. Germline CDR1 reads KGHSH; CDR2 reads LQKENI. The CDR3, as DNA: TGTGCCAGCTCACCTGCTAGCGGGAACTCCTACGAGCAGTACTTC. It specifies CASSPASGNSYEQYF.

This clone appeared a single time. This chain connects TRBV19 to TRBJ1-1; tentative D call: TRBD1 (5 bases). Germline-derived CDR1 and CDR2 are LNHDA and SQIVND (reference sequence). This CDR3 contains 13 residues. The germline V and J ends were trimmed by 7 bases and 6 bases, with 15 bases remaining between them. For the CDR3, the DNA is TGTGCCAGTATTAGGGCAGGGAAGCCTGAAGCTTTCTTT. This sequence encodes CASIRAGKPEAFF.

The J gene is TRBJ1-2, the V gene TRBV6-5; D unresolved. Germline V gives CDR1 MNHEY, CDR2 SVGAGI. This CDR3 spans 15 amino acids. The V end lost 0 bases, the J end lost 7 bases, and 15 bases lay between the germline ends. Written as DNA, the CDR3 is TGTGCCAGCAGTTACTCATCCGCGAAGTGGTCTGGCTACACCTTC. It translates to CASSYSSAKWSGYTF.

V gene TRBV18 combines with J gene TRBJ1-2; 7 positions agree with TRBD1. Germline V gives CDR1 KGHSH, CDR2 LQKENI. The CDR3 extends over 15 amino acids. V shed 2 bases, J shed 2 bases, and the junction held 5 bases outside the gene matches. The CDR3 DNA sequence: TGTGCCAGCTCACCAAGCAGGGGGAACAACTATGGCTACACCTTC. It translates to CASSPSRGNNYGYTF.

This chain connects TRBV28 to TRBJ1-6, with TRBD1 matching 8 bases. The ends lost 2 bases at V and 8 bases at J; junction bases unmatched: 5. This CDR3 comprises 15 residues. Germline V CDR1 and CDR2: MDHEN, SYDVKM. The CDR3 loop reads CASSLPQTGDSPLHF. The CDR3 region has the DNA TGTGCCAGCAGTTTACCTCAGACAGGGGATTCACCCCTCCACTTT.

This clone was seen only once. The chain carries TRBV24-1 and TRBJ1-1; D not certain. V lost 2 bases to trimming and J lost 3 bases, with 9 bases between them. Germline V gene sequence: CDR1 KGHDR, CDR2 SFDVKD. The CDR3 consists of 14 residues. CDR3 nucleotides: TGTGCCACCAGTGATTCTGGAGCGTACACTGAAGCTTTCTTT. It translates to CATSDSGAYTEAFF.

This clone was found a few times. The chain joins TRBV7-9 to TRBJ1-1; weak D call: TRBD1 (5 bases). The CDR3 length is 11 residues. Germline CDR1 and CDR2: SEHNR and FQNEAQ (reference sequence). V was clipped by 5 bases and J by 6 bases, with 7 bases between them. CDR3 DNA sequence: TGTGCCAGCAGCCCGGGGGCTGAAGCTTTCTTT. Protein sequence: CASSPGAEAFF. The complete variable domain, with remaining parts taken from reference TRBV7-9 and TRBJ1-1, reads DTGVSQNPRHKITKRGQNVTFRCDPISEHNRLYWYRQTLGQGPEFLTYFQNEAQLEKSRLLSDRFSAERPKGSFSTLEIQRTEQGDSAMYLCASSPGAEAFFGQGTRLTVV.

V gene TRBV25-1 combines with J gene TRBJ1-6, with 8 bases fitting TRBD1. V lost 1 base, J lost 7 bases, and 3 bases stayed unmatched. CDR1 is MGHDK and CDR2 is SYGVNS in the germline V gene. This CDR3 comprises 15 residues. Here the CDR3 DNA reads TGTGCCAGCAGTGAATTCCGGGACAGGAATTCACCCCTCCACTTT. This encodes CASSEFRDRNSPLHF.

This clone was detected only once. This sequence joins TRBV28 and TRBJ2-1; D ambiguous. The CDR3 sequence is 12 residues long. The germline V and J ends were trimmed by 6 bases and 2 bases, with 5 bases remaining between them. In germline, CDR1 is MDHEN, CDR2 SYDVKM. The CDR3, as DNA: TGTGCCAGCAGCTTCGCCTACAATGAGCAGTTCTTC. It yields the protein CASSFAYNEQFF. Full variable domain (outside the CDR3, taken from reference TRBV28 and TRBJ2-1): DVKVTQSSRYLVKRTGEKVFLECVQDMDHENMFWYRQDPGLGLRLIYFSYDVKMKEKGDIPEGYSVSREKKERFSLILESASTNQTSMYLCASSFAYNEQFFGPGTRLTVL.

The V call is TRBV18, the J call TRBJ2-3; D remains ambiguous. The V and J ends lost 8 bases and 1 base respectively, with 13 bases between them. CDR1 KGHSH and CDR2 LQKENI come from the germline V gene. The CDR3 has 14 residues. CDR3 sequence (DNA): TGTGCCAGCCTAGGGCCAGACCGCACAGATACGCAGTATTTT. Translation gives CASLGPDRTDTQYF.

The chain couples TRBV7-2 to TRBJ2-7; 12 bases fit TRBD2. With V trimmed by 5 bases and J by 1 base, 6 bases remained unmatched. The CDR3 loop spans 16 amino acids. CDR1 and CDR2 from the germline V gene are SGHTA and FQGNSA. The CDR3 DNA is TGTGCCAGCAGCCCCGGGACTAGCGGGCCGTCCTACGAGCAGTACTTC. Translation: CASSPGTSGPSYEQYF.

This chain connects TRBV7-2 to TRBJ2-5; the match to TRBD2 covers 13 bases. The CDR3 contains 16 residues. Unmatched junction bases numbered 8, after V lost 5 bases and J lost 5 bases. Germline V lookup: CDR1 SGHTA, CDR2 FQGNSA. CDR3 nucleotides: TGTGCCAGCAGCACTAAAGGGACTAGCGGGACCGAGACCCAGTACTTC. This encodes CASSTKGTSGTETQYF.